This is a list of T cell receptor beta chains from one sample in a study of shared clonotypes between healthy human individuals. Some clones are missing from TCRdb's copy, which holds only in-frame ones; the method was immunoSEQ multiplex PCR. The table includes about 680,000 clones, 73% detected once. The sequencing input was memory CD4+ T cells sorted from blood. Receptors originate from a woman in her thirties in good health. CDR3s include the opening cysteine and the closing phenylalanine or tryptophan. D genes are given only for firm matches. Rows may omit the clone size; those that give it use once, few, many or a size class.

D: TRBD2
J: TRBJ2-7
size: .
V: TRBV27
CDR3: CASSFGLAGGIISYEQYF
DNA: TGTGCCAGCAGTTTCGGACTAGCGGGAGGGATAATCAGCTACGAGCAGTACTTC

D: .
J: TRBJ1-5
size: .
V: TRBV7-2
CDR3: CASSLYVGANQPQHF
DNA: TGTGCCAGCAGCTTGTATGTCGGGGCTAATCAGCCCCAGCATTTT

D: .
J: TRBJ2-5
size: .
V: TRBV5-1
CDR3: CASSLEEPETQYF
DNA: TGCGCCAGCAGCTTAGAGGAGCCGGAGACCCAGTACTTC

D: TRBD2
J: TRBJ2-3
size: .
V: TRBV28
CDR3: CASSSGTSGFTDTQYF
DNA: TGTGCCAGCAGTTCCGGGACTAGCGGCTTCACAGATACGCAGTATTTT

D: .
J: TRBJ2-2
size: .
V: TRBV9
CDR3: CASSVRYGDRELFF
DNA: TGTGCCAGCAGCGTCCGATACGGGGACAGGGAGCTGTTTTTT

D: TRBD2
J: TRBJ2-3
size: once
V: TRBV5-1
CDR3: CASSLGSGLAGTDTQYF
DNA: TGCGCCAGCAGCTTGGGCTCCGGACTAGCGGGCACAGATACGCAGTATTTT

D: TRBD2
J: TRBJ2-3
size: .
V: TRBV29-1
CDR3: CSVEGSGPFDTQYF
DNA: TGCAGCGTTGAAGGTAGCGGGCCCTTCGATACGCAGTATTTT

D: .
J: TRBJ2-7
size: .
V: TRBV11-2
CDR3: CASSLDRGAYEQYF
DNA: TGTGCCAGCAGCTTAGACAGGGGGGCTTACGAGCAGTACTTC

D: .
J: TRBJ2-6
size: .
V: TRBV28
CDR3: CASSLLQGPSGANVLTF
DNA: TGTGCCAGCAGTTTGTTGCAGGGCCCGTCTGGGGCCAACGTCCTGACTTTC

D: TRBD2
J: TRBJ2-3
size: few
V: TRBV5-1
CDR3: CASSEFGGRAISDTQYF
DNA: TGCGCCAGCAGCGAGTTCGGCGGGAGGGCCATCTCAGATACGCAGTATTTT

D: TRBD2
J: TRBJ2-3
size: .
V: TRBV7-9
CDR3: CASKRAGGTDTQYF
DNA: TGTGCCAGCAAGAGGGCGGGAGGCACAGATACGCAGTATTTT

D: .
J: TRBJ2-6
size: .
V: TRBV6-5
CDR3: CASRRSGANVLTF
DNA: TGTGCCAGCAGGCGCTCTGGGGCCAACGTCCTGACTTTC

D: .
J: TRBJ1-3
size: .
V: TRBV6-1
CDR3: CASSADPSGRGNTIYF
DNA: TGTGCCAGCAGTGCCGACCCTTCAGGGAGGGGAAACACCATATATTTT

D: .
J: TRBJ1-2
size: few
V: TRBV19
CDR3: CASSMGIFAQYGYTF
DNA: TGTGCCAGTAGTATGGGGATATTCGCACAATATGGCTACACCTTC

D: .
J: TRBJ2-1
size: .
V: TRBV19
CDR3: CASNQRGINEQFF
DNA: TGTGCCAGTAATCAACGTGGGATAAATGAGCAGTTCTTC

D: .
J: TRBJ2-1
size: few
V: TRBV5-1
CDR3: CASSTGVRYNNEQFF
DNA: TGCGCCAGCAGTACGGGAGTTAGGTACAACAATGAGCAGTTCTTC

D: .
J: TRBJ1-2
size: .
V: TRBV11-2
CDR3: CASSLDVGLYGYTF
DNA: TGTGCCAGCAGCTTGGATGTGGGACTTTATGGCTACACCTTC

D: .
J: TRBJ1-5
size: .
V: TRBV28
CDR3: CASNKGGLPQHF
DNA: TGTGCCAGCAACAAGGGAGGGTTGCCCCAGCATTTT

D: .
J: TRBJ2-3
size: .
V: TRBV7-8
CDR3: CASSYPLRGGSSTDTQYF
DNA: TGTGCCAGCAGCTATCCGTTGCGCGGGGGCTCTAGCACAGATACGCAGTATTTT

D: .
J: TRBJ1-2
size: once
V: TRBV6-1
CDR3: CASSEGYSNYGYTF
DNA: TGTGCCAGCAGTGAAGGGTACAGCAACTATGGCTACACCTTC

D: .
J: TRBJ1-1
size: .
V: TRBV5-1
CDR3: CASSSLRNTEAFF
DNA: TGCGCCAGCAGCTCGCTCAGAAACACTGAAGCTTTCTTT

D: TRBD1
J: TRBJ1-4
size: once
V: TRBV11-2
CDR3: CASSLSVTGPEKLFF
DNA: TGTGCCAGCAGCCTATCGGTGACAGGGCCTGAAAAACTGTTTTTT

D: .
J: TRBJ2-3
size: .
V: TRBV19
CDR3: CASSIGPSTDTQYF
DNA: TGTGCCAGTAGTATAGGACCCAGCACAGATACGCAGTATTTT

D: TRBD1
J: TRBJ1-5
size: few
V: TRBV2
CDR3: CASSAGQGSQHF
DNA: TGTGCCAGCAGTGCGGGACAGGGTTCCCAGCATTTT

D: TRBD1
J: TRBJ1-1
size: many
V: TRBV2
CDR3: CASSGTVNTEAFF
DNA: TGTGCCAGCTCCGGGACAGTGAACACTGAAGCTTTCTTT

D: TRBD2
J: TRBJ2-2
size: .
V: TRBV29-1
CDR3: CSVGLAGGVNTGELFF
DNA: TGCAGCGTTGGCCTAGCGGGAGGCGTGAACACCGGGGAGCTGTTTTTT

D: .
J: TRBJ2-7
size: .
V: TRBV4-1
CDR3: CASSRSQDRAYEQYF
DNA: TGCGCCAGCAGCCGGTCCCAGGATCGGGCCTACGAGCAGTACTTC

D: .
J: TRBJ1-3
size: .
V: TRBV19
CDR3: CASSPDRSGNTIYF
DNA: TGTGCCAGTAGTCCGGACCGGTCTGGAAACACCATATATTTT

D: .
J: TRBJ1-5
size: .
V: TRBV5-1
CDR3: CASSFGGEGNQPQHF
DNA: TGCGCCAGCAGCTTCGGGGGCGAGGGCAATCAGCCCCAGCATTTT

D: .
J: TRBJ1-1
size: .
V: TRBV11-2
CDR3: CASSPLQGYGTEAFF
DNA: TGTGCCAGCAGCCCGCTACAGGGTTACGGGACTGAAGCTTTCTTT

D: .
J: TRBJ1-5
size: .
V: TRBV4-2
CDR3: CASSQKQGQPQHF
DNA: TGTGCCAGCAGCCAGAAACAGGGTCAGCCCCAGCATTTT

D: .
J: TRBJ1-4
size: .
V: TRBV19
CDR3: CASSITTGRVNEKLFF
DNA: TGTGCCAGTAGTATAACAACGGGACGGGTTAATGAAAAACTGTTTTTT

D: TRBD2
J: TRBJ2-2
size: .
V: TRBV11-2
CDR3: CASHLRARGGRMTGELFF
DNA: TGTGCCAGCCACTTAAGGGCTAGAGGCGGGAGGATGACCGGGGAGCTGTTTTTT

D: .
J: TRBJ2-5
size: once
V: TRBV5-1
CDR3: CASSLVSWQETQYF
DNA: TGCGCCAGCAGCTTGGTCAGCTGGCAAGAGACCCAGTACTTC

D: .
J: TRBJ2-3
size: .
V: TRBV7-9
CDR3: CASSRDRVSTDTQYF
DNA: TGTGCCAGCAGCCGAGATAGGGTGAGCACAGATACGCAGTATTTT

D: .
J: TRBJ1-2
size: .
V: TRBV27
CDR3: CASSFGQGSYGYTF
DNA: TGTGCCAGCAGTTTTGGCCAGGGCAGCTATGGCTACACCTTC

D: TRBD1
J: TRBJ2-7
size: .
V: TRBV5-1
CDR3: CASSLGQEYEQYF
DNA: TGCGCCAGCAGCTTAGGACAGGAGTACGAGCAGTACTTC

D: TRBD2
J: TRBJ2-1
size: .
V: TRBV9
CDR3: CASSVVREAEQFF
DNA: TGTGCCAGCAGCGTAGTACGGGAGGCTGAGCAGTTCTTC

D: TRBD1
J: TRBJ1-5
size: .
V: TRBV28
CDR3: CASSLSDRVSQPQHF
DNA: TGTGCCAGCAGCCTGTCTGACAGGGTTAGTCAGCCCCAGCATTTT

D: TRBD1
J: TRBJ2-5
size: .
V: TRBV7-6
CDR3: CASSLRTGGNQETQYF
DNA: TGTGCCAGCAGCCTGCGGACAGGGGGGAATCAAGAGACCCAGTACTTC

D: .
J: TRBJ2-5
size: .
V: TRBV5-6
CDR3: CASSLLDQETQYF
DNA: TGTGCCAGCAGCTTATTAGACCAAGAGACCCAGTACTTC

D: TRBD1
J: TRBJ2-7
size: once
V: TRBV29-1
CDR3: CSVVGTDPPYEQYF
DNA: TGCAGCGTTGTTGGGACAGATCCGCCCTACGAGCAGTACTTC

D: TRBD1
J: TRBJ1-2
size: .
V: TRBV6-1
CDR3: CASSSGAGGNYGYTF
DNA: TGTGCCAGCAGTAGCGGGGCAGGGGGGAACTATGGCTACACCTTC

D: TRBD2
J: TRBJ2-2
size: .
V: TRBV5-1
CDR3: CASSSTRAGGQWELFF
DNA: TGCGCCAGCAGCTCCACGAGAGCGGGAGGGCAGTGGGAGCTGTTTTTT

D: TRBD2
J: TRBJ2-7
size: .
V: TRBV5-1
CDR3: CASSLASSGGPYEQYF
DNA: TGCGCCAGCAGCTTGGCTTCTAGCGGCGGCCCTTACGAGCAGTACTTC

D: .
J: TRBJ2-7
size: .
V: TRBV30
CDR3: CAWSRSYEQYF
DNA: TGTGCCTGGAGTCGATCTTACGAGCAGTACTTC

D: TRBD2
J: TRBJ2-7
size: .
V: TRBV10-3
CDR3: CAINPGLAGSYEQYF
DNA: TGTGCCATCAATCCGGGACTAGCGGGATCTTACGAGCAGTACTTC

D: .
J: TRBJ2-2
size: .
V: TRBV9
CDR3: CASSVATLTGELFF
DNA: TGTGCCAGCAGCGTAGCGACCCTCACCGGGGAGCTGTTTTTT

D: .
J: TRBJ1-3
size: many
V: TRBV27
CDR3: CASSRGASAGNTIYF
DNA: TGTGCCAGCAGTAGGGGGGCCAGTGCTGGAAACACCATATATTTT

D: TRBD1
J: TRBJ2-1
size: .
V: TRBV5-1
CDR3: CASSLTGGTGEQFF
DNA: TGCGCCAGCAGCTTGACAGGGGGAACGGGTGAGCAGTTCTTC

D: .
J: TRBJ1-4
size: .
V: TRBV5-1
CDR3: CASSLAPENEKLFF
DNA: TGCGCCAGCAGCTTGGCCCCAGAGAATGAAAAACTGTTTTTT

D: TRBD1
J: TRBJ1-5
size: few
V: TRBV28
CDR3: CASSRPDRGTGGNNQPQHF
DNA: TGTGCCAGCAGTCGACCCGACCGAGGGACAGGGGGGAATAATCAGCCCCAGCATTTT

D: .
J: TRBJ2-1
size: .
V: TRBV30
CDR3: CAWSVRTEQFF
DNA: TGTGCCTGGAGTGTTCGGACTGAGCAGTTCTTC

D: TRBD1
J: TRBJ1-1
size: .
V: TRBV28
CDR3: CASSSPTGVSAEAFF
DNA: TGTGCCAGCAGTTCCCCGACAGGGGTTAGCGCTGAAGCTTTCTTT

D: TRBD1
J: TRBJ1-2
size: .
V: TRBV28
CDR3: CASSPRDRTYGYTF
DNA: TGTGCCAGCAGCCCCCGGGACAGAACCTATGGCTACACCTTC

D: .
J: TRBJ2-1
size: few
V: TRBV11-3
CDR3: CASSLSKNNEQFF
DNA: TGTGCCAGCAGCCTATCGAAGAATAATGAGCAGTTCTTC

D: .
J: TRBJ2-1
size: .
V: TRBV4-1
CDR3: CASSRDSSYNEQFF
DNA: TGCGCCAGCAGCCGAGATAGCTCCTACAATGAGCAGTTCTTC

D: TRBD2
J: TRBJ2-2
size: .
V: TRBV14
CDR3: CASSHRSSGRGTGELFF
DNA: TGTGCCAGCAGCCACCGATCTAGCGGGAGAGGCACCGGGGAGCTGTTTTTT

D: TRBD2
J: TRBJ2-7
size: .
V: TRBV7-6
CDR3: CASRRLAATYEQYF
DNA: TGTGCCAGCAGACGTCTAGCGGCAACCTACGAGCAGTACTTC

D: TRBD1
J: TRBJ2-1
size: .
V: TRBV5-4
CDR3: CASSTETGGHSYNEQFF
DNA: TGTGCCAGCAGCACCGAGACAGGGGGACACTCCTACAATGAGCAGTTCTTC